The clone carrying this TCR beta chain appeared many times. TCRdb fed the 5' RACE reads into MiXCR, producing one record per CDR3 protein. The data show 81,000 or so distinct CDR3 sequences, approximately 13% seen once. The record originates from a study of neurological immune-mediated disorders. This CDR3 is built from 15 residues. The ends lost 3 bases at V and 0 bases at J; junction bases unmatched: 4. Germline V gene sequence: CDR1 KGHDR, CDR2 SFDVKD. Time point meaning: longitudinal time-point 2. This clonotype was obtained from a female donor with HTLV-1-associated myelopathy (HAM/TSP). This chain joins TRBV24-1 and TRBJ2-7, with TRBD1 matching 7 bases. The sample taken for sequencing was PBMCs. CDR3 in DNA: TGTGCCACCAGTGATCCCAGGACAGGCTCCTACGAGCAGTACTTC. Translated, it gives CATSDPRTGSYEQYF.